This T cell receptor beta chain was retrieved from a study of blood T cell repertoires in COVID-19. The wider study: The United States, Italy and Spain supplied acute and convalescent COVID-19 samples.

Symptom resolution, clearance, or two negative PCRs marked donors in Cohort 3 as recovered. The repertoire was sequenced with immunoSEQ multiplex PCR; TCRdb's copy has only in-frame clones and lacks some. The sample records approximately 200,000 clones, roughly nine tenths being singletons. CDR3 length equals 10 residues. The V gene's germline CDR1 is DFQATT and CDR2 SNEGSKA (reference sequence). Trimming pared 5 bases from V and 5 bases from J, leaving 6 bases between. The origin of this receptor is a woman under 40 who had recovered from COVID-19. Sequences were obtained from PBMCs or T cells enriched from blood (not recorded which). The gene calls are TRBV20-1 and TRBJ1-2; D ambiguous. The CDR3 here is CSARTYGYTF. In nucleotides, the CDR3 is TGCAGTGCTCGTACTTATGGCTACACCTTC.